The 19 T cell receptor beta chains presented below share a single source sample, sequenced in a study of glioma-infiltrating T cells. The iRepertoire nested amplicon-rescue multiplex PCR amplified TCR alpha and beta CDR3s from RNA. TCRdb redid the calling of the multiplex PCR reads with MiXCR, one entry per CDR3 protein. The table shows roughly 200,000 distinct CDR3 sequences, with over 25% occurring only once. Sample: glioma tissue, nonneoplastic brain tissue, or PBMCs (not recorded which). The receptors were gathered from a human donor with low-grade glioma or glioblastoma, undergoing nonglioma brain surgery, or in good health (not recorded which).

There are many counts of this clonotype. This sequence joins TRBV7-2 and TRBJ1-1, with 9 positions matching TRBD1. The CDR3 sequence is 17 residues long. Germline CDR1 reads SGHTA; CDR2 reads FQGNSA. J was trimmed by 5 bases and V by 1 base; bases with no gene match: 11. Here the CDR3 reads CASSLGLGDRVWTEAFF. CDR3 nucleotides: TGTGCCAGCAGCTTAGGACTGGGGGACAGGGTATGGACTGAAGCTTTCTTT.

Many counts were recorded for this clonotype. This sequence joins TRBV6-1 and TRBJ1-2, with TRBD1 identical over 8 bases. CDR1 is MNHNS and CDR2 is SASEGT in the germline V gene. This CDR3 is built from 13 residues. With 4 bases clipped from V and 8 bases from J, the junction kept 6 bases outside the gene matches. Here the CDR3 DNA reads TGTGCCAGCAGTGTCCAGGGGGCAGCGGGCTACACCTTC. Its protein is CASSVQGAAGYTF.

In its sample, this clonotype was seen many times. The chain employs TRBV7-6 and TRBJ2-1; possibly TRBD2 for D (5 bases). Trimming removed 5 bases at V and 8 bases at J, with 10 bases between. Germline CDR1 is SGHVS and CDR2 is FNYEAQ. The CDR3 sequence is 12 residues long. The CDR3 here is CASSPRGDEQFF. CDR3 DNA sequence: TGTGCCAGCAGCCCCCGGGGAGATGAGCAGTTCTTC.

This clonotype was observed many times. The chain recombines TRBV6-6 with TRBJ2-7; TRBD2 agrees at 7 bases. V was pared by 2 bases and J by 3 bases, with 1 base of the junction left unmatched. The V gene's germline CDR1 is MNHNY and CDR2 SVGAGI (reference sequence). The CDR3 loop spans 13 amino acids. The CDR3 is CASSYGTNYEQYF. The CDR3 DNA reads as TGTGCCAGCAGTTACGGGACTAACTACGAGCAGTACTTC.

A single count supports this clonotype. With a much larger clone just one base away, this may be a read error. The genes are TRBV4-1 and TRBJ1-6; perhaps TRBD1 as D (6 bases). There are 16 residues in the CDR3. Germline CDR1 MGHRA, CDR2 YSYEKL. V was shortened by 3 bases and J by 7 bases, with 16 bases between the two germline ends. The CDR3 here is CASSHTRQDRNSPLHF. As DNA, the CDR3 is TGCGCCAGCAGCCATACCAGACAGGACCGAAATTCACCCCTCCACTTT.

To note about this clonotype: A much larger clone lies one base from this, so it may be a read error. The rearrangement uses TRBV29-1 and TRBJ2-5; TRBD1 or TRBD2 may be the D gene (5 bases each). CDR1 and CDR2 (germline): SQVTM, ANQGSEA. V was cut by 7 bases and J by 5 bases, with 23 bases left in between. The CDR3 has 15 residues. In DNA, the CDR3 is TGCAGCGCCAGGGAGAGTGGCTTTATCGGGGAGACCCAGTACTTC. Translated, it gives CSARESGFIGETQYF.

The chain has TRBV13 and TRBJ2-5; tentative D call: TRBD2 (6 bases). Germline V gene sequence: CDR1 PRHDT, CDR2 FYEKMQ (reference sequence). V lost 2 bases and J 5 bases, leaving 18 bases between the germline ends. This CDR3 spans 16 amino acids. The CDR3 nucleotides are TGTGCCAGCAGCTTAACTCCGGACTACCCCGGGGAGACCCAGTACTTC. It translates to CASSLTPDYPGETQYF. Full variable domain (remainder filled in from reference TRBV13 and TRBJ2-5): AAGVIQSPRHLIKEKRETATLKCYPIPRHDTVYWYQQGPGQDPQFLISFYEKMQSDKGSIPDRFSAQQFSDYHSELNMSSLELGDSALYFCASSLTPDYPGETQYFGPGTRLLVL.

Remarks on this clonotype: This clone may be a read error of a much larger clone one base away. V gene TRBV28 combines with J gene TRBJ2-7; D remains ambiguous. Trimming removed 5 bases from V and 12 bases from J, with 17 bases in between. Germline V gene sequence: CDR1 MDHEN, CDR2 SYDVKM. This CDR3 contains 12 residues. CDR3 region: CASSNTFISGYF. The CDR3 DNA sequence: TGTGCCAGCAGTAACACTTTTATTTCAGGGTACTTC.

This clonotype was observed at least ten times. The rearrangement joins TRBV4-3 to TRBJ1-2; 7 bases align to TRBD1. Germline loops: CDR1 LGHNA, CDR2 YSLEER. V was clipped by 1 base and J by 5 bases; unmatched bases: 1. This CDR3 comprises 13 residues. CDR3 sequence: CASSQAGGYGYTF. The CDR3 DNA sequence: TGCGCCAGCAGCCAAGCAGGGGGGTATGGCTACACCTTC.

This clonotype was recorded many times. The genes are TRBV27 and TRBJ1-1; D is perhaps TRBD1 (5 bases). V lost 5 bases, J lost 1 base, and 11 bases lay in between. The CDR3 runs to 14 residues. The V gene's germline CDR1 is MNHEY and CDR2 SMNVEV (reference sequence). The CDR3 coding sequence is TGTGCCAGCAGTGTTGTCGGGGGGAACACTGAAGCTTTCTTT. Amino acid sequence: CASSVVGGNTEAFF.

V usage is TRBV7-2 and J usage is TRBJ1-5, with 7 bases fitting TRBD1. V lost 7 bases, J lost 5 bases, and 20 bases stayed unmatched. This CDR3 has 18 residues. CDR1 and CDR2 from the germline V gene are SGHTA and FQGNSA. The CDR3: CASTQDLAPGQAYQPQHF. The DNA of the CDR3 is TGTGCCAGCACCCAAGATCTGGCCCCTGGACAGGCGTATCAGCCCCAGCATTTT.

This clonotype was picked up many times. The chain employs TRBV20-1 and TRBJ1-1; the D gene is possibly TRBD1 (5 bases). The CDR3 runs to 17 residues. Trimming took off 5 bases at V and 4 bases at J, with 26 bases between the two ends. Per germline, CDR1 DFQATT and CDR2 SNEGSKA (reference sequence). CDR3 protein: CSAPKSGTPGRGTEAFF. For the CDR3, the DNA is TGCAGTGCTCCAAAGAGCGGGACCCCCGGACGAGGCACTGAAGCTTTCTTT.

The chain employs TRBV27 and TRBJ1-2, with D perhaps matching TRBD1 (5 bases). Per germline, CDR1 MNHEY and CDR2 SMNVEV (reference sequence). V lost 5 bases and J 10 bases, leaving 17 bases between the germline ends. The CDR3 loop spans 13 amino acids. CDR3 in amino acids: CASSLTGVGVYTF. The CDR3 DNA reads TGTGCCAGCAGTCTAACAGGCGTGGGTGTCTACACCTTC.

The chain has TRBV2 and TRBJ2-4; D assignment may be TRBD1 or TRBD2 (5 bases each). Germline-derived CDR1 and CDR2 are SNHLY and FYNNEI. The CDR3 has 13 amino acids. The V end lost 4 bases, the J end lost 6 bases, and 10 bases lay between the germline ends. The chain's CDR3 is CASSGGQGNIQYF. The CDR3 DNA reads as TGTGCCAGCAGTGGAGGGCAGGGAAACATTCAGTACTTC.

This clonotype was observed many times. The chain has TRBV2 and TRBJ1-1; D perhaps matches TRBD1 (6 bases). Per germline, CDR1 SNHLY and CDR2 FYNNEI. This CDR3 has 14 residues. Trimming stripped 8 bases from V and 1 base from J, with 14 bases between. Written as DNA, the CDR3 is TGTGCCAGCGAGCGGTTGACAGGGAACACTGAAGCTTTCTTT. Amino acids: CASERLTGNTEAFF.

This clonotype came up many times. The gene calls are TRBV20-1 and TRBJ2-5; D tentatively reads TRBD1 or TRBD2 (6 bases each). Per germline, CDR1 DFQATT and CDR2 SNEGSKA (reference sequence). With 2 bases removed from V and 4 bases from J, the gap between germline ends came to 14 bases. The CDR3 is 14 residues long. CDR3 DNA sequence: TGCAGTGCTAGACCGGGGGCTCTAAGAGAGACCCAGTACTTC. Protein sequence: CSARPGALRETQYF.

This clonotype was detected ten times or more. The CDR3 loop reads CASSLSSSGSIEQYF. CDR3 sequence (DNA): TGTGCCAGCAGTTTATCGTCTAGCGGGAGTATCGAGCAGTACTTC. The chain joins TRBV28 to TRBJ2-7, with 10 bases identical to TRBD2. Losses at the gene ends were 1 base for V and 6 bases for J; bases not matched to a gene: 6. The CDR3 totals 15 residues. Germline CDR1 reads MDHEN; CDR2 reads SYDVKM.

In its sample, this clonotype was seen many times. V is TRBV12-3 or TRBV12-4 and J is TRBJ1-3, with D hard to call. CDR3 length equals 14 residues. Trimming left V 3 bases short and J 0 bases short, with 6 bases between. DNA of the CDR3: TGTGCCAGCAGTTTCGGAGCCTCTGGAAACACCATATATTTT. Its protein product is CASSFGASGNTIYF.

This clonotype was found many times. The rearrangement joins TRBV6-2 or TRBV6-3 to TRBJ2-1; possibly TRBD1 or TRBD2 for D (6 bases each). This CDR3 is 18 amino acids long. Trimming cost V 0 bases and J 4 bases, with 19 bases left between them. Germline values: CDR1 MNHEY, CDR2 SVGEGT. In DNA, the CDR3 is TGTGCCAGCAGTTACTCGGGGGCTTTTGGGGGACTTTACAATGAGCAGTTCTTC. It encodes CASSYSGAFGGLYNEQFF.